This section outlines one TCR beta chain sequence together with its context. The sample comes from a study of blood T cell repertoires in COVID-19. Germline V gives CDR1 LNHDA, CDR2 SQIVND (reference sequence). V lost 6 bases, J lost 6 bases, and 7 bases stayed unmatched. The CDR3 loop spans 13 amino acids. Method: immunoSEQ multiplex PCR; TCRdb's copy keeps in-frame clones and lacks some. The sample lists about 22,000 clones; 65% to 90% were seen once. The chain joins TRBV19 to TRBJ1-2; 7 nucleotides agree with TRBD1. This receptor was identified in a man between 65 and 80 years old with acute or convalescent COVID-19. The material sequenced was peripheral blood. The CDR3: CASRFAGGDGYTF. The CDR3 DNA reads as TGTGCCAGTAGGTTCGCAGGGGGAGATGGCTACACCTTC.